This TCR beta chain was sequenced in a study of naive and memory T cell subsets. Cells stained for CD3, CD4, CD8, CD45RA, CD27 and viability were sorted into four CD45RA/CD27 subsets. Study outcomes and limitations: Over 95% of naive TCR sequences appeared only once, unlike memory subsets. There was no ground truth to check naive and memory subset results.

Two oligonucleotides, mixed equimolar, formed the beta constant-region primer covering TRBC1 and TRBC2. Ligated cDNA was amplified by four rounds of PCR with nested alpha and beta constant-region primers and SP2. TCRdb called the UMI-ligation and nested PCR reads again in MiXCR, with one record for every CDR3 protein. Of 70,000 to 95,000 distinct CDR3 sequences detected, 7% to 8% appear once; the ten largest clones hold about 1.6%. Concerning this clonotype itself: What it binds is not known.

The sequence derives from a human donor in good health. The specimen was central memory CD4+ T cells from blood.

The CDR3 coding sequence is TGTGCCAGCAGCCAAGAACCTGGAGATCAGCCCCAGCATTTT. Protein product: CASSQEPGDQPQHF. V and J are TRBV4-2 and TRBJ1-5; D is undetermined. The CDR3 has 14 residues. Per the germline V gene, CDR1 is LGHNA and CDR2 is YNFKEQ. The germline V and J ends were trimmed by 0 bases and 5 bases, with 8 bases remaining between them.